This is a list of T cell receptor beta chains from one sample in a study of blood T cell repertoires in COVID-19. Here immunoSEQ multiplex PCR was the method, and the copy in TCRdb shows in-frame clones only, minus some. The sample lists about 400,000 clones, around 87% occurring once. Sequencing was carried out using peripheral blood. These receptors all stem from a human donor in a cohort sampled during active COVID-19. Each CDR3 is given with its conserved first and last residue. A D gene is named only where the DNA matches it firmly. Size tells how often a clone was seen (once, few, many) or the class of an expanded clone, and some rows leave it out.

TRBJ2-1,NA,TRBV5-4,TRBD2,CASSLVKLAGGPNEQFF,TGTGCCAGCAGCTTGGTCAAACTAGCGGGGGGGCCAAATGAGCAGTTCTTC
TRBJ2-3,NA,TRBV2,NA,CASSEGDGTSTDTQYF,TGTGCCAGCAGTGAAGGGGACGGGACTAGCACAGATACGCAGTATTTT
TRBJ2-3,NA,TRBV5-6,TRBD2,CASSSSGRGGVSITDTQYF,TGTGCCAGCAGTTCATCCGGGAGGGGGGGAGTTAGTATCACAGATACGCAGTATTTT
TRBJ2-2,NA,TRBV11-3,NA,CASSQGSVSGELFF,TGTGCCAGCAGCCAGGGGTCGGTGTCGGGGGAGCTGTTTTTT
TRBJ2-3,NA,TRBV5-1,TRBD2,CASSWPSGGEGDTQYF,TGCGCCAGCAGCTGGCCTAGCGGGGGGGAAGGTGATACGCAGTATTTT
TRBJ1-2,NA,TRBV18,NA,CASSPLTGQSTYGYTF,TGTGCCAGCTCACCCCTTACCGGACAGTCGACATACGGCTACACCTTC
TRBJ1-6,NA,TRBV18,TRBD1,CASSPPTGGDNSPLHF,TGTGCCAGCTCACCACCCACAGGGGGTGATAATTCACCCCTCCACTTT
TRBJ2-5,NA,TRBV5-1,TRBD2,CASRGGTAQETQYF,TGCGCCAGCAGGGGAGGGACGGCTCAAGAGACCCAGTACTTC
TRBJ1-5,NA,TRBV21-1,NA,CASSKFGRGRQPQHF,TGTGCCAGCAGCAAATTCGGCAGGGGACGTCAGCCCCAGCATTTT
TRBJ2-7,NA,TRBV11-3,NA,CASSRGASFEQYF,TGTGCCAGCAGCCGTGGGGCATCGTTCGAGCAGTACTTC
TRBJ1-2,NA,TRBV27,NA,CASSFRGGENYGYTF,TGTGCCAGCAGTTTCCGGGGGGGTGAGAACTATGGCTACACCTTC
TRBJ1-6,NA,TRBV6-5,TRBD1,CASQGVGSPLHF,TGTGCCAGTCAGGGGGTAGGTTCACCCCTCCACTTT
TRBJ1-2,few,TRBV5-4,NA,CASSLAVDREYGGYTF,TGTGCCAGCAGCTTGGCCGTGGACAGAGAATATGGTGGCTACACCTTC
TRBJ2-7,NA,TRBV6-5,TRBD2,CASSYSLAGGHEQYF,TGTGCCAGCAGTTACTCACTAGCGGGGGGGCACGAGCAGTACTTC
TRBJ1-3,few,TRBV6-5,NA,CASSYSTPSGNTIYF,TGTGCCAGCAGTTACTCGACACCGTCTGGAAACACCATATATTTT
TRBJ2-1,NA,TRBV5-1,TRBD2,CASRVLSGRVYNEQFF,TGCGCCAGCAGAGTACTTAGCGGGAGGGTATACAATGAGCAGTTCTTC
TRBJ2-7,NA,TRBV12-3/TRBV12-4,NA,CASRGSVYEQYF,TGTGCCAGCAGGGGCTCCGTCTACGAGCAGTACTTC
TRBJ1-2,NA,TRBV4-2,NA,CASSQRSPYGYTF,TGTGCCAGCAGCCAGCGTAGCCCCTATGGCTACACCTTC
TRBJ2-3,NA,TRBV19,TRBD2,CASTHASGGRTDTQYF,TGTGCCAGTACCCATGCGAGCGGGGGACGCACAGATACGCAGTATTTT
TRBJ2-7,few,TRBV3-1/TRBV3-2,NA,CASSQEYRDYEQYF,TGTGCCAGCAGCCAAGAATACAGGGACTACGAGCAGTACTTC
TRBJ2-5,NA,TRBV5-5,NA,CASSLEAQETQYF,TGTGCCAGCAGTCTCGAAGCTCAAGAGACCCAGTACTTC
TRBJ2-2,NA,TRBV4-1,TRBD2,CASSHGGRRDTGELFF,TGCGCCAGCAGCCACGGCGGGAGGAGGGACACCGGGGAGCTGTTTTTT
TRBJ2-5,NA,TRBV9,TRBD1,CASSVGDSGETQYF,TGTGCCAGCAGCGTAGGGGACAGCGGCGAGACCCAGTACTTC
TRBJ2-5,NA,TRBV7-3,NA,CASSPGGREETQYF,TGTGCCAGCAGCCCGGGGGGCCGAGAGGAGACCCAGTACTTC
TRBJ2-2,NA,TRBV7-9,TRBD2,CATQLLAGNTGELFF,TGTGCCACCCAATTGCTAGCGGGGAACACCGGGGAGCTGTTTTTT
TRBJ1-2,NA,TRBV11-3,NA,CASRTGNYGYTF,TGTGCCAGCAGAACAGGGAACTATGGCTACACCTTC
TRBJ2-3,NA,TRBV19,NA,CASSRDTYTDTQYF,TGTGCCAGTAGTCGGGACACCTACACAGATACGCAGTATTTT
TRBJ2-1,few,TRBV6-6,TRBD2,CASSYGLAGSYNEQFF,TGTGCCAGCAGTTACGGGCTAGCGGGTTCCTACAATGAGCAGTTCTTC
TRBJ2-6,NA,TRBV30,NA,CAWSRGANVLTF,TGTGCCTGGTCGCGTGGGGCCAACGTCCTGACTTTC
TRBJ2-5,NA,TRBV28,TRBD2,CAVSGSWQETQYF,TGTGCCGTGAGCGGGAGTTGGCAGGAGACCCAGTACTTC
TRBJ2-7,NA,TRBV6-2/TRBV6-3,TRBD2,CASSPRASGRAAPLHEQYF,TGTGCCAGCAGTCCCCGGGCTAGCGGGAGGGCCGCCCCTCTTCACGAGCAGTACTTC
TRBJ2-1,NA,TRBV20-1,TRBD2,CSASSGGAFYEQFF,TGCAGTGCTAGTAGCGGGGGGGCTTTCTATGAGCAGTTCTTC
TRBJ2-3,NA,TRBV7-8,NA,CASSDTRGTDTQYF,TGTGCCAGCAGCGATACCAGGGGCACAGATACGCAGTATTTT
TRBJ1-2,NA,TRBV6-4,NA,CASRRGLGYGYTF,TGTGCCAGCAGGCGAGGGTTGGGCTATGGCTACACCTTC
TRBJ1-1,NA,TRBV30,NA,CALTGRNTEAFF,TGTGCCTTGACCGGGAGAAACACTGAAGCTTTCTTT
TRBJ2-1,NA,TRBV4-1,NA,CASSQDPRGTYNEQFF,TGCGCCAGCAGCCAAGATCCCAGGGGAACCTACAATGAGCAGTTCTTC
TRBJ2-1,NA,TRBV30,TRBD2,CAWGLEYNEQFF,TGTGCCTGGGGACTAGAATACAATGAGCAGTTCTTC
TRBJ1-2,NA,TRBV7-2,NA,CASSRATGGGYTF,TGTGCCAGCAGCAGGGCCACAGGTGGTGGCTACACCTTC
TRBJ1-3,NA,TRBV4-2,TRBD1,CASCRDSFSGNTIYF,TGTGCCAGCTGCCGGGACAGCTTCTCTGGAAACACCATATATTTT
TRBJ1-4,NA,TRBV9,NA,CASSLTGGGEKLFF,TGTGCCAGCAGCCTTACAGGTGGTGGCGAAAAACTGTTTTTT
TRBJ1-2,NA,TRBV10-3,NA,CAISEQSRGNYGYTF,TGTGCCATCAGTGAGCAGTCCAGGGGCAACTATGGCTACACCTTC
TRBJ1-6,once,TRBV5-3,NA,CARSLLQDSPLHF,TGTGCCAGAAGCTTGTTGCAGGATTCACCCCTCCACTTT
TRBJ1-2,NA,TRBV9,TRBD1,CASSVAQGARGYGYTF,TGTGCCAGCAGCGTAGCACAGGGGGCCCGTGGCTATGGCTACACCTTC
TRBJ2-1,NA,TRBV20-1,NA,CSARTVNEQFF,TGCAGTGCTAGGACTGTCAATGAGCAGTTCTTC
TRBJ2-7,few,TRBV6-1,TRBD1,CASSEAAGQVYYEQYF,TGTGCCAGCAGTGAAGCGGCGGGACAGGTATACTACGAGCAGTACTTC
TRBJ2-3,NA,TRBV4-1,TRBD2,CASSPGGGKSLGDTQYF,TGCGCCAGCAGCCCGGGGGGGGGCAAGTCCCTCGGTGATACGCAGTATTTT
TRBJ2-2,NA,TRBV11-2,NA,CASSSHFTGELFF,TGTGCCAGCAGCTCCCATTTCACCGGGGAGCTGTTTTTT
TRBJ1-6,NA,TRBV6-5,NA,CASGEGVIDSPLHF,TGTGCCAGCGGGGAGGGGGTTATTGATTCACCCCTCCACTTT
TRBJ1-5,NA,TRBV19,NA,CASSMGGPGNQPQHF,TGTGCCAGTAGCATGGGAGGTCCGGGAAATCAGCCCCAGCATTTT
TRBJ2-5,NA,TRBV2,NA,CASSENRVTGETQYF,TGTGCCAGCAGTGAAAACAGGGTTACAGGAGAGACCCAGTACTTC
TRBJ1-6,once,TRBV7-2,NA,CASSFSTRTPLHF,TGTGCCAGCAGCTTCTCAACTAGGACACCCCTCCACTTT
TRBJ2-3,NA,TRBV5-1,NA,CASSLSAPVDSGITDTQYF,TGCGCCAGCAGCTTGTCAGCACCGGTGGATAGCGGAATCACAGATACGCAGTATTTT
TRBJ2-2,NA,TRBV13,NA,CASSLLNTGELFF,TGTGCCAGCAGCTTACTTAACACCGGGGAGCTGTTTTTT